These 8 T cell receptor beta chains came from one sample sequenced in a study of blood T cell repertoires in COVID-19. Sequenced by immunoSEQ multiplex PCR; TCRdb stores in-frame clones only, minus some. The sample records 150,000 or so clones, more than 65% being singletons. Source material: PBMCs or T cells enriched from blood (not recorded which). All receptors derive from a man aged 50-60 years who had recovered from COVID-19.

This clone has just one count. V gene TRBV19 combines with J gene TRBJ1-4; D is possibly TRBD1 (5 bases). Trimming removed 7 bases at V and 0 bases at J, with 9 bases between. The germline CDR1 and CDR2 sequences are LNHDA and SQIVND (reference sequence). The CDR3 contains 14 residues. CDR3 in amino acids: CASTLTATNEKLFF. The CDR3 region has the DNA TGTGCCAGTACCCTGACAGCAACTAATGAAAAACTGTTTTTT.

The genes are TRBV7-3 and TRBJ2-1; 11 positions agree with TRBD1. Per the germline V gene, CDR1 is SGHTA and CDR2 is FQGTGA. V gave up 6 bases and J gave up 7 bases; unmatched junction bases: 8. The CDR3 is 15 amino acids. CDR3 amino acids: CASSETGTGGNEQFF. The CDR3 region has the DNA TGTGCCAGCAGTGAAACCGGGACAGGGGGGAATGAGCAGTTCTTC.

J is TRBJ1-6 and V is TRBV28; 9 nucleotides align to TRBD1. This CDR3 is built from 17 residues. Germline CDR1 MDHEN, CDR2 SYDVKM. The trim removed 6 bases at V and 2 bases at J, leaving 8 bases unmatched. The CDR3, as DNA: TGTGCCAGCAGCCCCGGACAGGGGAAGGCCTATAATTCACCCCTCCACTTT. Protein: CASSPGQGKAYNSPLHF.

The chain couples TRBV9 to TRBJ2-3; 10 nucleotides match TRBD2. Trimming removed 4 bases from V and 9 bases from J; junction bases left unmatched: 8. The CDR3 length is 14 residues. Germline V gene sequence: CDR1 SGDLS, CDR2 YYNGEE. Here the CDR3 DNA reads TGTGCCAGCAGCTCACGAGAAGCGGGAGGGACGCAGTATTTT. Translating it yields CASSSREAGGTQYF.

CDR3 residues: CASRGPRQPNTEAFF. The CDR3 region has the DNA TGTGCCAGCAGAGGCCCGAGACAGCCGAACACTGAAGCTTTCTTT. The genes are TRBV28 and TRBJ1-1, with D possibly matching TRBD1 (5 bases). The germline V and J ends were trimmed by 6 bases and 1 base, with 15 bases remaining between them. CDR3 length: 15 residues. Germline CDR1 and CDR2: MDHEN and SYDVKM.

The rearrangement uses TRBV29-1 and TRBJ1-6; D remains ambiguous. This CDR3 spans 9 amino acids. V was trimmed by 6 bases and J by 10 bases, leaving 4 bases between them. Germline assignment: CDR1 SQVTM and CDR2 ANQGSEA. DNA for the CDR3: TGCAGCGTGCGATCACCCCTCCACTTT. This codes for CSVRSPLHF.

V is TRBV4-1 and J is TRBJ1-5; 7 bases align to TRBD1. CDR3 length equals 13 residues. The V gene's germline CDR1 is MGHRA and CDR2 YSYEKL. The junction had 7 bases not matched to a gene; V was cut back by 3 bases and J by 11 bases. The chain's CDR3 is CASSHTGAQAQHF. Written as DNA, the CDR3 is TGCGCCAGCAGCCATACAGGGGCTCAAGCCCAGCATTTT.

The chain couples TRBV28 to TRBJ2-3, with D tentatively TRBD2 (5 bases). V shed 3 bases and J shed 3 bases, with 16 bases lying between them. Germline V gene sequence: CDR1 MDHEN, CDR2 SYDVKM. This CDR3 contains 16 residues. The CDR3: CASSFWVGDSTDTQYF. In DNA form, the CDR3 reads TGTGCCAGCAGTTTTTGGGTGGGAGATTCGACAGATACGCAGTATTTT.